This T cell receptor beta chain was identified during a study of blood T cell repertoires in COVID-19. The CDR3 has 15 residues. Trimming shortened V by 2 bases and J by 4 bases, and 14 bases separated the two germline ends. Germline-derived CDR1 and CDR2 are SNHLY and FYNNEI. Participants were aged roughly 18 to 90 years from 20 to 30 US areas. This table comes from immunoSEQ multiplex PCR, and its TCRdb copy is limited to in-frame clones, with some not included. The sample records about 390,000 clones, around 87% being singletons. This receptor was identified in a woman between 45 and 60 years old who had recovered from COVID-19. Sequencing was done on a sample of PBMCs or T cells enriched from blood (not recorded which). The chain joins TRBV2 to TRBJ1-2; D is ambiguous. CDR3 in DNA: TGTGCCAGCAGTGAACAGGAGGGCGAGTCCTATGGCTACACCTTC. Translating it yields CASSEQEGESYGYTF.